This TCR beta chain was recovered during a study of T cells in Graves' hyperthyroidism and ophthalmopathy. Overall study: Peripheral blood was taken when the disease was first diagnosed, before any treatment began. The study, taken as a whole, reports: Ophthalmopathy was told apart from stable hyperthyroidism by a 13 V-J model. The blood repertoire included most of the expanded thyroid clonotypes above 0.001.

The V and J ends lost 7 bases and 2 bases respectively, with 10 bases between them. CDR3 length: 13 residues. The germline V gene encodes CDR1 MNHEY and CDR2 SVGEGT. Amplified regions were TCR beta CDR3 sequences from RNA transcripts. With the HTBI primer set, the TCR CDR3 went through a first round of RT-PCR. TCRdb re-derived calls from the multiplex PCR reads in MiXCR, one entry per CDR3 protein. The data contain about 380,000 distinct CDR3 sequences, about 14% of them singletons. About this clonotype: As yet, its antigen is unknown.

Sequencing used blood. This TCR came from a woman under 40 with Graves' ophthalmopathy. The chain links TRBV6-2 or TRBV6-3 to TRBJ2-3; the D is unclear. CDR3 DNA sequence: TGTGCCAGCACCCTCAAGTCCACAGATACGCAGTATTTT. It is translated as CASTLKSTDTQYF.